This is a list of T cell receptor beta chains from one sample in a study of T cell repertoires in cytomegalovirus infection. From the reads, TCRdb called clonotypes with MiXCR, one entry per CDR3 protein. The data contain around 71,000 distinct CDR3 sequences, 20% of them singletons. These receptors' antigens are unknown. The material was CD8+ T cells from cultured PBMCs, obtained from culture after CMV antigen stimulation. The receptors stem from a human donor in good health (CMV status not recorded). Some clones in this sample may be carry-over from other donors' samples. Both conserved end residues are part of each CDR3. D genes are given only for firm matches. Where a row states a size, it is once, few, many or the class of an expanded clone; other rows omit it.

TRBV11-2	NA	NA	TRBJ2-7	CASSLVPTDSYEQYF	TGTGCCAGCAGCTTAGTCCCAACGGACAGCTACGAGCAGTACTTC
TRBV4-1	NA	TRBD2	TRBJ2-2	CASSQTGLADYGVLFF	TGCGCCAGCAGCCAGACGGGACTAGCGGACTACGGGGTGCTGTTTTTT
TRBV7-2	NA	NA	TRBJ2-2	CASSSDQLKDRGTGELFF	TGTGCCAGCAGCTCGGATCAACTAAAGGACAGAGGCACCGGGGAGCTGTTTTTT
TRBV30	few	TRBD1	TRBJ2-4	CAWGQGLGLNIQYF	TGTGCCTGGGGACAGGGACTGGGATTAAACATTCAGTACTTC
TRBV19	NA	TRBD1	TRBJ1-5	CASSTEGQGSQPQHF	TGTGCCAGTAGTACGGAAGGACAGGGAAGTCAGCCCCAGCATTTT
TRBV19	NA	NA	TRBJ1-3	CASSIWDELGNTIYF	TGTGCCAGTAGTATATGGGACGAACTAGGAAACACCATATATTTT
TRBV7-9	few	TRBD2	TRBJ2-1	CASSREAGLLYNEQFF	TGTGCCAGCAGCCGTGAAGCGGGACTATTATACAATGAGCAGTTCTTC
TRBV4-3	once	NA	TRBJ2-7	CASSQDGGGNNEQYF	TGCGCCAGCAGCCAAGATGGAGGGGGCAACAACGAGCAGTACTTC
TRBV27	few	NA	TRBJ1-1	CASSLSGGEAFF	TGTGCCAGCAGTTTATCGGGGGGAGAGGCTTTCTTT
TRBV7-6	few	NA	TRBJ2-7	CASSPRLPEAYF	TGTGCCAGCAGCCCAAGGCTTCCAGAGGCGTACTTC
TRBV7-3	NA	TRBD2	TRBJ2-1	CASSPTSGEYNEQFF	TGTGCCAGCAGCCCGACTAGCGGGGAGTACAATGAGCAGTTCTTC
TRBV20-1	few	TRBD1	TRBJ2-7	CSARGPTGGYEQYF	TGCAGTGCTAGAGGTCCGACAGGGGGCTACGAGCAGTACTTC
TRBV7-2	NA	NA	TRBJ1-2	CASSPQGYYGYTF	TGTGCCAGCAGCCCTCAGGGATACTATGGCTACACCTTC
TRBV2	NA	NA	TRBJ2-1	CASGGRAYNEQFF	TGTGCCAGCGGTGGCAGGGCGTACAATGAGCAGTTCTTC
TRBV7-9	NA	NA	TRBJ1-1	CASSLAGTTEAFF	TGTGCCAGCAGCTTAGCTGGTACCACTGAAGCTTTCTTT
TRBV29-1	NA	NA	TRBJ1-1	CSVEGRVNTEAFF	TGCAGCGTTGAGGGCAGGGTGAACACTGAAGCTTTCTTT
TRBV12-3/TRBV12-4	few	NA	TRBJ2-1	CASSLGGHNEQFF	TGTGCCAGCAGCCTGGGGGGCCACAATGAGCAGTTCTTC
TRBV7-3	NA	TRBD2	TRBJ2-3	CASSLLAGGLDTQYF	TGTGCCAGCAGCTTGCTAGCGGGGGGTCTGGATACGCAGTATTTT
TRBV7-9	few	NA	TRBJ1-1	CASSLASGHTNTEAFF	TGTGCCAGCAGCTTAGCATCGGGACACACTAACACTGAAGCTTTCTTT
TRBV7-6	few	TRBD1	TRBJ2-6	CASSLRQGPGANVLTF	TGTGCCAGCAGCTTGAGACAGGGACCCGGGGCCAACGTCCTGACTTTC
TRBV6-5	NA	NA	TRBJ1-5	CASSDYDLQLNQPQHF	TGTGCCAGCAGTGATTATGACTTACAGCTAAATCAGCCCCAGCATTTT
TRBV4-2	NA	TRBD1	TRBJ2-3	CASLGRAGTADTQYF	TGTGCCAGCTTAGGCCGGGCAGGGACAGCGGATACGCAGTATTTT
TRBV7-6	NA	TRBD1	TRBJ2-1	CASSASLTGSYNEQFF	TGTGCCAGCAGCGCCTCATTGACAGGGTCCTACAATGAGCAGTTCTTC
TRBV4-3	NA	TRBD1	TRBJ2-7	CASSHSDRSSYEQYF	TGCGCCAGCAGCCACTCGGACAGGAGCTCCTACGAGCAGTACTTC
TRBV27	NA	TRBD1	TRBJ1-2	CASSRTGGSNYGYTF	TGTGCCAGCAGCCGGACAGGGGGCTCTAACTATGGCTACACCTTC
TRBV6-5	few	TRBD2	TRBJ2-1	CATASGYSYNEQFF	TGTGCCACCGCTAGCGGATACTCCTACAATGAGCAGTTCTTC
TRBV20-1	NA	TRBD2	TRBJ2-1	CSASAGGDYNEQFF	TGCAGTGCTAGTGCGGGGGGGGATTACAATGAGCAGTTCTTC
TRBV7-9	few	TRBD2	TRBJ2-1	CASSFRRGESSYNEQFF	TGTGCCAGCAGCTTCCGGCGGGGGGAAAGCTCCTACAATGAGCAGTTCTTC
TRBV28	few	NA	TRBJ1-1	CASSLPGGPVRSEAFF	TGTGCCAGCAGCCTTCCGGGGGGCCCTGTGAGGTCTGAAGCTTTCTTT
TRBV12-3/TRBV12-4	NA	NA	TRBJ1-5	CASRSQGMDQPQHF	TGTGCCAGCCGTTCCCAGGGAATGGATCAGCCCCAGCATTTT
TRBV6-2/TRBV6-3	NA	NA	TRBJ2-7	CASSLEDSSHEQYF	TGTGCCAGCAGTCTGGAAGACAGTTCCCACGAGCAGTACTTC
TRBV7-2	few	NA	TRBJ2-5	CASTNGGVQETQYF	TGTGCCAGCACCAACGGAGGGGTCCAAGAGACCCAGTACTTC
TRBV7-9	few	TRBD2	TRBJ2-3	CASSTIAGLRTDTQYF	TGTGCCAGCAGCACGATAGCGGGGTTACGCACAGATACGCAGTATTTT
TRBV7-3	many	TRBD1	TRBJ1-2	CASSRGQGGYGYTF	TGTGCCAGCAGCCGCGGACAGGGAGGATATGGCTACACCTTC
TRBV6-5	NA	TRBD2	TRBJ2-1	CASSMAGGYNEQFF	TGTGCCAGCAGTATGGCCGGGGGGTACAATGAGCAGTTCTTC
TRBV7-2	few	NA	TRBJ2-7	CASSLGGQTYEQYF	TGTGCCAGCAGCTTGGGAGGACAGACCTACGAGCAGTACTTC
TRBV6-2/TRBV6-3	NA	TRBD1	TRBJ2-2	CASSSEDREAGELFF	TGTGCCAGCAGTTCAGAGGACAGGGAGGCCGGGGAGCTGTTTTTT
TRBV7-8	NA	NA	TRBJ1-1	CASSSLGPLNTEAFF	TGTGCCAGCAGCTCGCTCGGGCCCCTGAACACTGAAGCTTTCTTT
TRBV19	few	NA	TRBJ1-2	CASSIHQVYGYTF	TGTGCCAGTAGTATCCATCAGGTCTATGGCTACACCTTC
TRBV27	few	NA	TRBJ2-7	CASGFEQYF	TGTGCCAGCGGATTCGAGCAGTACTTC